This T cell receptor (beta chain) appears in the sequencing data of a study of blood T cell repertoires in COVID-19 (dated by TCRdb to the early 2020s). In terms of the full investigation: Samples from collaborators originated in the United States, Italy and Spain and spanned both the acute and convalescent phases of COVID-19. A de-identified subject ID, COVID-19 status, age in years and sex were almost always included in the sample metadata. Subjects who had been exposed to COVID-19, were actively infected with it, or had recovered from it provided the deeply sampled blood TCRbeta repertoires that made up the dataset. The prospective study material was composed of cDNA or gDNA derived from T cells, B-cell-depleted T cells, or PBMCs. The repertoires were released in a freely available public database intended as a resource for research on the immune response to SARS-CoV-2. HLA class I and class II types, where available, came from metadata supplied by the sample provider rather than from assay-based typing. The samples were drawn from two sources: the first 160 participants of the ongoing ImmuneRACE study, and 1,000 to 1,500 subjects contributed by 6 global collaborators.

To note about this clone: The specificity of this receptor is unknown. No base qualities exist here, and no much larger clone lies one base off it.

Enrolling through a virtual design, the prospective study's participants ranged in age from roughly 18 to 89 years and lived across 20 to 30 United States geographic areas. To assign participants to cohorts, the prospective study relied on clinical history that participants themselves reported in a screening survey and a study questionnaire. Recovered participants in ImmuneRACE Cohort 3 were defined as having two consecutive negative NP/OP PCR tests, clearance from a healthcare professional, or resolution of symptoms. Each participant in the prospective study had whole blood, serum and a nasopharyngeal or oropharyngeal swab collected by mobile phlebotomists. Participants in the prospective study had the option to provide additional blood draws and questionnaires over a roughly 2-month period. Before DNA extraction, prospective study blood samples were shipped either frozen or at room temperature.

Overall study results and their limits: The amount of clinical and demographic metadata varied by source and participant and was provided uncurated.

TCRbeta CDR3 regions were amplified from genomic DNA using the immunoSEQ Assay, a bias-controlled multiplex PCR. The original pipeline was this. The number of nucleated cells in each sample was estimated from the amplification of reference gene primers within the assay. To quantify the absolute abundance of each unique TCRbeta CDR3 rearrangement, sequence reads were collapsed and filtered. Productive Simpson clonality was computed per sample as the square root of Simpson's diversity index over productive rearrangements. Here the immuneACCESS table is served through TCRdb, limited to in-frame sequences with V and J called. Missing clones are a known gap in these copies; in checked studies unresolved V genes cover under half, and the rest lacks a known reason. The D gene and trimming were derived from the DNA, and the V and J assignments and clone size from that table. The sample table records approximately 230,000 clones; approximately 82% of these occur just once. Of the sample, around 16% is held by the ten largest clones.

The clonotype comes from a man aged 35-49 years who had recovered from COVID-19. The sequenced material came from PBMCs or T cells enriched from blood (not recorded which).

CDR3 region: CSVTGTGRNQPQHF. The DNA sequence follows: TGCAGCGTGACCGGGACAGGGAGGAATCAGCCCCAGCATTTT. The chain links TRBV29-1 with TRBJ1-5; 9 middle bases align to TRBD1. V ends up 6 bases short and J 4 bases short, with an unmatched junction base count of 7. The germline V gene supplies CDR1 SQVTM and CDR2 ANQGSEA. The CDR3 numbers 14 residues from cysteine through phenylalanine. The kept DNA is CDR3 alone, 42 bases in frame from the first base.